The 19 T cell receptor beta chains given below trace back to one sample, sequenced in a study of cytomegalovirus exposure and HLA in healthy donors. The study ran its PCR with 60 Vbeta and 13 Jbeta primers. The assay was immunoSEQ multiplex PCR, and TCRdb's table has in-frame clones only and misses some. The sample shows about 140,000 clones, roughly 87% of them seen only once. The source material was PBMCs. The source of these receptors is a woman aged 40-49 years in good health and CMV-seronegative.

The V call is TRBV27, the J call TRBJ1-4; D may be TRBD1 (6 bases). V lost 3 bases and J lost 5, with 16 bases in between. This CDR3 contains 16 residues. Germline V gene sequence: CDR1 MNHEY, CDR2 SMNVEV (reference sequence). The CDR3 is CASSLRPGAVNEKLFF. The CDR3, as DNA: TGTGCCAGCAGTTTGCGCCCAGGGGCCGTGAATGAAAAACTGTTTTTT.

The chain employs TRBV15 and TRBJ1-3, with D possibly TRBD1 on 6 matching bases. Germline V CDR1 and CDR2: LNHNV, YYDKDF (reference sequence). The V end lost 1 base, the J end lost 0 bases, and 13 bases lay between the germline ends. CDR3 size: 17 residues. CDR3 DNA sequence: TGTGCCACCAGCAGAGGGGGGCTGCAGGGCTCTGGAAACACCATATATTTT. As protein: CATSRGGLQGSGNTIYF.

The gene calls are TRBV6-5 and TRBJ2-5, with D possibly TRBD1 on 5 matching bases. Trimming shortened V by 6 bases and J by 1 base, and 9 bases separated the two germline ends. The germline V gene encodes CDR1 MNHEY and CDR2 SVGAGI. The CDR3 runs to 13 residues. The DNA of the CDR3 is TGTGCCAGCAGCCACAGGTCCCAAGAGACCCAGTACTTC. It yields the protein CASSHRSQETQYF.

The rearrangement links TRBV29-1 to TRBJ1-1; D is perhaps TRBD1 (6 bases). The CDR3 length is 13 residues. In germline, CDR1 is SQVTM, CDR2 ANQGSEA. V lost 0 bases and J lost 11, with 16 bases in between. The CDR3 DNA reads TGCAGCGTTGAAGAGTACCAGGGGTTATGGGCTTTCTTT. As protein: CSVEEYQGLWAFF.

This clone has a single count. CDR3 in amino acids: CASSEARRGGELFF. Written as DNA, the CDR3 is TGTGCCAGCAGTGAAGCGCGGCGGGGCGGGGAGCTGTTTTTT. This chain connects TRBV2 to TRBJ2-2; D may be TRBD2 (6 bases). CDR3 length equals 14 residues. CDR1 is SNHLY and CDR2 is FYNNEI in the germline V gene. V shed 0 bases and J shed 7 bases, with 9 bases lying between them. Full variable domain (rest looked up from reference TRBV2 and TRBJ2-2): EPEVTQTPSHQVTQMGQEVILRCVPISNHLYFYWYRQILGQKVEFLVSFYNNEISEKSEIFDDQFSVERPDGSNFTLKIRSTKLEDSAMYFCASSEARRGGELFFGEGSRLTVL.

This clone was counted a single time. The chain recombines TRBV21-1 with TRBJ1-2. TRBV21-1 is given as a pseudogene. The CDR3 extends over 17 amino acids. Written as DNA, the CDR3 is TGTGCCAGCAGCACCCACCGAGGCCATGGGAGGGGGTACGGCTACACCTTC. Amino acid sequence: CASSTHRGHGRGYGYTF.

The chain employs TRBV9 and TRBJ2-1; 10 nucleotides match TRBD2. After removal of 5 bases from V and 7 bases from J, the junction contained 9 bases not matched to a gene. The germline CDR1 and CDR2 sequences are SGDLS and YYNGEE. The CDR3 totals 15 residues. The CDR3 loop reads CASSLAGELWNEQFF. In DNA, the CDR3 is TGTGCCAGCAGTCTAGCGGGAGAGCTGTGGAATGAGCAGTTCTTC.

The chain joins TRBV4-1 to TRBJ2-6, with a possible D match to TRBD2 (6 bases). This CDR3 spans 16 amino acids. Germline V gene sequence: CDR1 MGHRA, CDR2 YSYEKL. V lost 0 bases, J lost 4 bases, and 10 bases lay in between. The DNA for the CDR3 is TGCGCCAGCAGCCAAGATGGGACTGCCGGGGCCAACGTCCTGACTTTC. It specifies CASSQDGTAGANVLTF.

The CDR3 nucleotides read TGCGCCAGCAGCTTGACTGCCAACAGTGGCTCCGAGCAGTACTTC. Translating gives CASSLTANSGSEQYF. The chain links TRBV5-1 to TRBJ2-5; D is unresolved. The J call could be wrong; TRBJ2-7 is a better fit for the DNA end. The CDR3 sequence is 15 residues long. Germline-derived CDR1 and CDR2 are SGHRS and YFSETQ.

The chain uses TRBV27 and TRBJ2-3; a weak D match, TRBD2 (5 bases). CDR1 is MNHEY and CDR2 is SMNVEV in the germline V gene (reference sequence). The CDR3 is made up of 17 amino acids. Trimming stripped 0 bases from V and 0 bases from J, with 13 bases between. The CDR3 coding sequence is TGTGCCAGCAGTTTATCCCTCAGCGGAGCTAGCACAGATACGCAGTATTTT. Translating it yields CASSLSLSGASTDTQYF.

In regard to this clone: One end of the junction does not line up with germline, which may come from a read error. The chain recombines TRBV7-9 with TRBJ1-4; 9 bases are a match to TRBD1. Germline V CDR1 and CDR2: SEHNR, FQNEAQ (reference sequence). This CDR3 is 14 amino acids long. The CDR3 is CSSSSGQGSEKLFF. In DNA, the CDR3 is TGTTCCAGCAGCTCGGGACAGGGAAGTGAAAAACTGTTTTTT.

This CDR3 reads CASILTGAGGGYTF. As DNA, the CDR3 is TGTGCCAGCATACTTACAGGGGCGGGCGGTGGCTACACCTTC. The rearrangement uses TRBV28 and TRBJ1-2; 7 bases map to TRBD1. Looked up from germline, CDR1 is MDHEN and CDR2 is SYDVKM. Trimming at V came to 7 bases and at J to 7 bases, leaving 12 bases not matched to a gene. The CDR3 runs 14 residues.

The DNA of the CDR3 is TGTGCCAGTTCGGGACAGGGACGAATGGAGCAGTACTTC. Translated, it gives CASSGQGRMEQYF. V and J are TRBV6-5 and TRBJ2-7; TRBD1 matches 9 bases. The CDR3 runs 13 residues. Germline V gene sequence: CDR1 MNHEY, CDR2 SVGAGI. The V and J ends lost 9 bases and 7 bases, in that order; junction bases with no gene match: 10.

The V gene is TRBV11-3, the J gene TRBJ2-2, with 8 bases fitting TRBD1. This CDR3 region has 14 residues. V gave up 7 bases and J gave up 7 bases; unmatched junction bases: 8. Germline-derived CDR1 and CDR2 are SGHNT and YENEEA. CDR3 in amino acids: CASMTRGPVGELFF. The CDR3 region has the DNA TGTGCCAGCATGACCAGGGGGCCGGTCGGGGAGCTGTTTTTT.

The chain is built from TRBV5-1 and TRBJ2-1, with TRBD2 matching 7 bases. The CDR3 consists of 16 residues. Germline V CDR1 and CDR2: SGHRS, YFSETQ. The trim removed 0 bases at V and 2 bases at J, leaving 5 bases unmatched. The CDR3 is CASSLGLAVPYNEQFF. The CDR3 DNA is TGCGCCAGCAGCTTGGGGCTAGCGGTGCCCTACAATGAGCAGTTCTTC.

The V and J genes are TRBV28 and TRBJ1-5; TRBD1 might be the D (5 bases). Germline V CDR1 and CDR2: MDHEN, SYDVKM. The germline V and J ends were trimmed by 3 bases and 0 bases, with 15 bases remaining between them. This CDR3 contains 17 residues. CDR3 amino acids: CASSLAGESYSNQPQHF. CDR3 DNA: TGTGCCAGCAGTTTGGCGGGGGAGTCATATAGCAATCAGCCCCAGCATTTT.

This sequence joins TRBV5-6 and TRBJ2-5; possible D gene TRBD2, 5 bases. The better agreement between TRBJ2-7 and the DNA end casts doubt on the J call. This CDR3 contains 13 residues. Germline loops: CDR1 SGHDT, CDR2 YYEEEE. CDR3 sequence: CASSLVEAHEQYF. The CDR3 bases are TGTGCCAGCAGCTTGGTGGAGGCCCACGAGCAGTACTTC.

The chain uses TRBV7-9 and TRBJ1-1, with 7 bases fitting TRBD1. In germline, CDR1 is SEHNR, CDR2 FQNEAQ (reference sequence). Trimming cost V 4 bases and J 11 bases; bases outside gene matches: 7. The CDR3 length is 12 residues. CDR3 sequence: CASSSGQRYAFF. As DNA, the CDR3 is TGTGCCAGCAGCTCGGGACAGAGGTATGCTTTCTTT.

The V call is TRBV6-1, the J call TRBJ1-5; D may be TRBD1 (5 bases). The CDR3 covers 16 residues. The germline gives CDR1 MNHNS, CDR2 SASEGT. The V and J ends lost 2 bases and 1 base respectively, with 12 bases between them. CDR3: CASSEREGASNQPQHF. CDR3 nucleotides: TGTGCCAGCAGTGAAAGGGAAGGGGCCAGCAATCAGCCCCAGCATTTT.